This entry concerns a single T cell receptor beta chain. The data originate from a study of blood T cell repertoires in COVID-19. Clones were read by immunoSEQ multiplex PCR, and TCRdb kept only the in-frame ones, dropping some. The sample includes hundreds of thousands of clones, more than 85% of them seen just once. The sequence was obtained from a man aged 55 to 70 with COVID-19, enrolled during active disease. Input material: peripheral blood.

The DNA of the CDR3 is TGTGCCAGCTGGACAGGGAATCAGCCCCAGCATTTT. The encoded protein is CASWTGNQPQHF. This chain uses TRBV28 with TRBJ1-5; 8 nucleotides agree with TRBD1. J lost 4 bases, V lost 8 bases, and 1 base had no gene match. Germline V gives CDR1 MDHEN, CDR2 SYDVKM. CDR3 length: 12 residues.